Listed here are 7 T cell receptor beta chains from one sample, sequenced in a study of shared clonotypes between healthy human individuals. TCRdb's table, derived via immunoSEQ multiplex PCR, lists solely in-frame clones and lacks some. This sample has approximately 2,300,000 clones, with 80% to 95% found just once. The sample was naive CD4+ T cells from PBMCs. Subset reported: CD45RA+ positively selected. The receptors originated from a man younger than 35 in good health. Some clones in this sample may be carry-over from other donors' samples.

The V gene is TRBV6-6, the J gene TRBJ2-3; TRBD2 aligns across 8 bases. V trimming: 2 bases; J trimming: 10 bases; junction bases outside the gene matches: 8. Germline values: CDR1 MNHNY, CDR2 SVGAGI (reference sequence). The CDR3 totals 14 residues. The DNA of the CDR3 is TGTGCCAGCAGTTACACGGGGGGGGCGCCTCCGCAGTATTTT. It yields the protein CASSYTGGAPPQYF.

The DNA of the CDR3 is TGTGCCTGGAGTGGGGGGGCGGTGAGTGAAAAACTGTTTTTT. The encoded protein is CAWSGGAVSEKLFF. The chain joins TRBV30 to TRBJ1-4; D is perhaps TRBD1 (6 bases). The V end lost 1 base, the J end lost 7 bases, and 13 bases lay between the germline ends. This CDR3 has 14 residues. From germline, CDR1 is GTSNPN and CDR2 SVGIG (reference sequence).

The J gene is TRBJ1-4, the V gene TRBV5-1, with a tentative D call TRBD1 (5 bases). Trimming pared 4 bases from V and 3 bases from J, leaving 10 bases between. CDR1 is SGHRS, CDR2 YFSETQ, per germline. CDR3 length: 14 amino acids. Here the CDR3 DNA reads TGCGCCAGCAGCGAAGACAGCCCTAATGAAAAACTGTTTTTT. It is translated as CASSEDSPNEKLFF.

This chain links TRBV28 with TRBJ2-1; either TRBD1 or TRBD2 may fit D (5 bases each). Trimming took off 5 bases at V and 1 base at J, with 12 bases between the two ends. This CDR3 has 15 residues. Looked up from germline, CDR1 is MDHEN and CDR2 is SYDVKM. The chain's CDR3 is CASSVGDGSYNEQFF. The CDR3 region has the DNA TGTGCCAGCAGTGTGGGGGATGGATCCTACAATGAGCAGTTCTTC.

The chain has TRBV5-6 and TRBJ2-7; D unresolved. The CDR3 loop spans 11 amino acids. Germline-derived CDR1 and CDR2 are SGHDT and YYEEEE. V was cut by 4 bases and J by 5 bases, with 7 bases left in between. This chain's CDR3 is CASSRRHEQYF. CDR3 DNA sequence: TGTGCCAGCAGCCGGCGCCACGAGCAGTACTTC.

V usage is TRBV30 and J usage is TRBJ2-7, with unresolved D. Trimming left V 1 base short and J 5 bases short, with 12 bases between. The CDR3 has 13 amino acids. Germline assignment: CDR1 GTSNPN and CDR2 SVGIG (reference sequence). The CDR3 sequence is CAWSDGVGHEQYF. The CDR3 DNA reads TGTGCCTGGAGTGATGGAGTTGGCCACGAGCAGTACTTC.

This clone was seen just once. The CDR3 is CASSLGGSREQFF. The CDR3 DNA reads as TGTGCCAGCAGCTTAGGGGGGTCCCGTGAGCAGTTCTTC. The chain links TRBV7-2 to TRBJ2-1, with D tentatively TRBD1 or TRBD2 (5 bases each). The germline CDR1 and CDR2 sequences are SGHTA and FQGNSA. Trimming pared 1 base from V and 9 bases from J, leaving 10 bases between. The CDR3 has 13 amino acids.